These T cell receptor beta chains were read from a single sample in a study of shared clonotypes between healthy human individuals. Generated by immunoSEQ multiplex PCR, the TCRdb table keeps only in-frame clones and is missing some. In the table there are 1.4 million or so clones, approximately 98.5% of which are singletons. Sequenced material: naive CD4+ T cells sorted from blood. Source of these receptors: a man between 25 and 39 years old in good health. Both conserved end residues are part of each CDR3. The D gene is left open where the match is weak. Rows give clone size only sometimes, using once, few, many, or a class for an expanded clone.

V	D	size	J	DNA	CDR3
TRBV25-1	.	.	TRBJ2-2	TGTGCCAGCAGTTTTATGTGGGCCACCGGGGAGCTGTTTTTT	CASSFMWATGELFF
TRBV18	.	.	TRBJ2-1	TGTGCCAGCTCACCACCTCGAGGTTACAATGAGCAGTTCTTC	CASSPPRGYNEQFF
TRBV5-1	.	.	TRBJ2-7	TGCGCCAGCAGCCGCAGGGACTCCTACGAGCAGTACTTC	CASSRRDSYEQYF
TRBV5-8	TRBD1	.	TRBJ2-6	TGTGCCAGCAGCTTGGGACAGGGTATCGGGGCCAACGTCCTGACTTTC	CASSLGQGIGANVLTF
TRBV7-9	.	.	TRBJ1-5	TGTGCCAGCAGCTTAGTCTTAGGGAGCGGGGGAAAAGGGAATCAGCCCCAGCATTTT	CASSLVLGSGGKGNQPQHF
TRBV5-6	.	.	TRBJ2-7	TGTGCCAGCAGCTTGGTCACAGGGAGCTTGAGCTCCTACGAGCAGTACTTC	CASSLVTGSLSSYEQYF
TRBV5-4	TRBD1	once	TRBJ2-5	TGTGCCAGCAGCTTGGTCTCGGACAGGACAAAGGAAGAGACCCAGTACTTC	CASSLVSDRTKEETQYF
TRBV5-1	TRBD2	.	TRBJ2-7	TGCGCCAGCAGCCCCCGGGAGGACTACGAGCAGTACTTC	CASSPREDYEQYF
TRBV5-1	.	.	TRBJ2-7	TGCGCCAGCAGCATAACAGGGAGCCACTACGAGCAGTACTTC	CASSITGSHYEQYF
TRBV19	.	once	TRBJ1-5	TGTGCCAGTAGTATCTCCCCCGGGGCAGATAGCAATCAGCCCCAGCATTTT	CASSISPGADSNQPQHF
TRBV4-1	.	.	TRBJ2-1	TGCGCCAGCAGCCCTTATTTAGTGCGGGAAGGAGACAATGAGCAGTTCTTC	CASSPYLVREGDNEQFF
TRBV2	TRBD1	.	TRBJ1-4	TGTGCCAGCAGTGAAGCGCGGGACAGCTATAATGAAAAACTGTTTTTT	CASSEARDSYNEKLFF
TRBV7-9	TRBD2	.	TRBJ2-7	TGTGCCAGCAGCTTAGTCGGGAGGCTCGGCGAGCAGTACTTC	CASSLVGRLGEQYF
TRBV19	TRBD1	.	TRBJ2-7	TGTGCCAGTAGAGGATCGGGACAGGGTGTTTACGAGCAGTACTTC	CASRGSGQGVYEQYF
TRBV5-4	TRBD1	.	TRBJ2-1	TGTGCCAGCAGCCCCAACCCTCCGGGACAGGGATACAATGAGCAGTTCTTC	CASSPNPPGQGYNEQFF
TRBV25-1	.	.	TRBJ1-1	TGTGCCAGCAGTGTGAGAAGTGGGAACACTGAAGCTTTCTTT	CASSVRSGNTEAFF
TRBV27	.	once	TRBJ2-3	TGTGCCAGCAGTTTATCAGGGAACGGTATCGATACGCAGTATTTT	CASSLSGNGIDTQYF
TRBV27	.	.	TRBJ1-2	TGTGCCAGCTCGCGATTTAGGAACTATGGCTACACCTTC	CASSRFRNYGYTF
TRBV6-5	TRBD1	.	TRBJ2-1	TGTGCCAGCAGTTACGGGCAGGGGGTCAATGAGCAGTTCTTC	CASSYGQGVNEQFF
TRBV18	.	.	TRBJ2-2	TGTGCCAGCTCACCACAAATGACGAACACCGGGGAGCTGTTTTTT	CASSPQMTNTGELFF
TRBV5-1	TRBD1	.	TRBJ2-2	TGCGCCACGGGACAGGGGAACACCGGGGAGCTGTTTTTT	CATGQGNTGELFF
TRBV28	.	.	TRBJ1-4	TGTGCCAGCAGTCTGAGTGACGGTAAACTGTTTTTT	CASSLSDGKLFF
TRBV5-4	.	.	TRBJ2-1	TGTGCCAGCAGCTTGGACAGTACCTACAATGAGCAGTTCTTC	CASSLDSTYNEQFF
TRBV15	.	.	TRBJ2-5	TGTGCCACCAGCAGAGTGACTTTGTACCAAGAGACCCAGTACTTC	CATSRVTLYQETQYF
TRBV6-1	.	.	TRBJ2-3	TGTGCCAGCAGGATAATACAGAACACAGATACGCAGTATTTT	CASRIIQNTDTQYF
TRBV6-1	TRBD2	.	TRBJ2-1	TGTGCCAGCAGTGGGACTAGCGGGGTTTTTATAAATGAGCAGTTCTTC	CASSGTSGVFINEQFF
TRBV4-2	TRBD2	once	TRBJ2-3	TGTGCCAGCAGCCCGACCGGGACTAGCGGGAGGGTAGATACGCAGTATTTT	CASSPTGTSGRVDTQYF
TRBV2	.	.	TRBJ2-2	TGTGCCAGCAACAGGGACACCGGGGAGCTGTTTTTT	CASNRDTGELFF
TRBV28	.	.	TRBJ1-2	TGTGCCAGCAGAACCGGGAGGGCAGGATCTAACTATGGCTACACCTTC	CASRTGRAGSNYGYTF
TRBV5-1	.	once	TRBJ2-1	TGCGCCAGCAGCCCTGAGGGCGCGTGGGGGAATGAGCAGTTCTTC	CASSPEGAWGNEQFF
TRBV7-8	TRBD1	.	TRBJ2-5	TGTGCCAGCAGCTTGGACAGGGCCAGAGAGACCCAGTACTTC	CASSLDRARETQYF
TRBV5-1	.	once	TRBJ1-1	TGCGCCAGCAGCTTGTTGCCAGGGGACCCCAACACTGAAGCTTTCTTT	CASSLLPGDPNTEAFF
TRBV10-3	.	once	TRBJ1-1	TGTGCCATCAGTGGTGAGGGCCCGAACACTGAAGCTTTCTTT	CAISGEGPNTEAFF
TRBV5-1	.	.	TRBJ1-3	TGCGCCAGCAGCTTGGGGGCTCGGGACTCTGGAAACACCATATATTTT	CASSLGARDSGNTIYF
TRBV5-3	.	.	TRBJ2-2	TGTGCCAGAAACGGGTCCAGAACCGGGGAGCTGTTTTTT	CARNGSRTGELFF
TRBV28	TRBD2	.	TRBJ2-1	TGTGCCAGCAGCCGGGGGGGACTAGCGGCCTCCTACAATGAGCAGTTCTTC	CASSRGGLAASYNEQFF
TRBV5-6	.	.	TRBJ2-7	TGTGCCGGTACCCAGGGACCCCTCGACGAGCAGTACTTC	CAGTQGPLDEQYF
TRBV19	.	.	TRBJ1-1	TGTGCCAGTAGTATCTATGTAGTGGGGATAGGGACTGAAGCTTTCTTT	CASSIYVVGIGTEAFF
TRBV5-1	.	.	TRBJ2-7	TGCGCCAGCAGCACGGGGTTCCACGAGCAGTACTTC	CASSTGFHEQYF
TRBV4-2	.	.	TRBJ2-5	TGTGCCAGCAGCCAAGGAGGGGACCGGCAAGAGACCCAGTACTTC	CASSQGGDRQETQYF
TRBV9	.	.	TRBJ1-2	TGTGCCAGCAGCGTAGATGGGGACCGGGCCTATGGCTACACCTTC	CASSVDGDRAYGYTF
TRBV27	.	.	TRBJ1-4	TGTGCCAGCAGTTTATGGGGGGGCTCAACTAATGAAAAACTGTTTTTT	CASSLWGGSTNEKLFF